The clone carrying this T cell receptor beta chain occurred once. This CDR3 spans 16 amino acids. Trimming at V came to 8 bases and at J to 8 bases, leaving 17 bases not matched to a gene. Germline V gene lookup returns CDR1 LNHDA and CDR2 SQIVND (reference sequence). The data were taken from a study of blood T cell repertoires in COVID-19. Generated by immunoSEQ multiplex PCR, the TCRdb table keeps only in-frame clones and is missing some. The data show roughly 220,000 clones, with around 83% seen just once and about 1.4% held by the top ten. This TCR came from a woman in her thirties or forties who had recovered from COVID-19. The chain joins TRBV19 to TRBJ1-3, with TRBD1 identical over 8 bases. Sequencing was performed on peripheral blood. CDR3 sequence: CASRPTQGAIKDTIYF. The CDR3 DNA sequence: TGTGCCAGTCGGCCCACTCAGGGGGCAATTAAAGACACCATATATTTT.